This TCR beta chain derives from a study of T cells in Graves' hyperthyroidism and ophthalmopathy. RNA transcripts served as the template for amplifying TCR beta CDR3 regions. First-round RT-PCR of the TCR CDR3 relied on the HTBI primer set. TCRdb reprocessed the multiplex PCR reads with MiXCR, giving one entry per CDR3 protein. The data show hundreds of thousands of distinct CDR3 sequences, with 20% seen just once and approximately 50% held by the top ten. Study findings and constraints: By a 13 V-J model, ophthalmopathy was set apart from stable hyperthyroidism.

This clonotype has just a few counts. The antigen is undetermined. Clinical symptoms, serum thyroxine, TRAb, thyroid ultrasound and orbital computed tomography informed diagnoses. The sequence derives from a man aged 35 to 55 with Graves' ophthalmopathy. Sequencing was performed on blood.

The CDR3 spells CASSRTSGGDTGELFF. CDR3 DNA sequence: TGTGCCAGTAGTCGGACTAGCGGGGGGGACACCGGGGAGCTGTTTTTT. The rearrangement joins TRBV19 to TRBJ2-2; 15 bases line up with TRBD2. The V segment lost 5 bases and the J segment 3 bases; nucleotides outside the gene matches: 1. Per germline, CDR1 LNHDA and CDR2 SQIVND (reference sequence). The CDR3 length is 16 residues.